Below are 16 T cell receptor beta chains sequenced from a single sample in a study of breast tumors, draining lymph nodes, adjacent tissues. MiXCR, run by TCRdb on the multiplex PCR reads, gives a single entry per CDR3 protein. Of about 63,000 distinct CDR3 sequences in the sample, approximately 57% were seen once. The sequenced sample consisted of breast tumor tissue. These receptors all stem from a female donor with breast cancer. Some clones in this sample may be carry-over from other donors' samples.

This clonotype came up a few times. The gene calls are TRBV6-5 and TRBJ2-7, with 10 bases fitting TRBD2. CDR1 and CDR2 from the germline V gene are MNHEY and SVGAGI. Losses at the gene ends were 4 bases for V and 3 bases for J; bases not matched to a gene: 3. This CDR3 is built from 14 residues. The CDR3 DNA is TGTGCCAGCAGTTCCCTAGCGGGGGACTACGAGCAGTACTTC. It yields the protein CASSSLAGDYEQYF.

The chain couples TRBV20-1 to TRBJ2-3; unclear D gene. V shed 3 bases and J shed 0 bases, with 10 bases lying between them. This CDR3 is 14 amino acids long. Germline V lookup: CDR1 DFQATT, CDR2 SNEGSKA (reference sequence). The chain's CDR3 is CSASDRLSTDTQYF. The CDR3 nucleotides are TGCAGTGCTAGTGATCGCCTTAGCACAGATACGCAGTATTTT.

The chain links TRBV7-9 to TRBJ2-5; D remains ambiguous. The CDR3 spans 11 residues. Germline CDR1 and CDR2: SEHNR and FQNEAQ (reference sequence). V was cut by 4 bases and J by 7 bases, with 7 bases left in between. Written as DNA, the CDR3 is TGTGCCAGCAGCTCCCCGGGGACCCAGTACTTC. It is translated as CASSSPGTQYF.

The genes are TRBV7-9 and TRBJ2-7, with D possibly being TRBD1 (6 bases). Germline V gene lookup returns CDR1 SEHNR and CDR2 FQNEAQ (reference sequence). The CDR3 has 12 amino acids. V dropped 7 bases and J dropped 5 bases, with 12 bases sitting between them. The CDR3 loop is CASMARDNEQYF. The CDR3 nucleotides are TGTGCCAGCATGGCCCGGGACAACGAGCAGTACTTC.

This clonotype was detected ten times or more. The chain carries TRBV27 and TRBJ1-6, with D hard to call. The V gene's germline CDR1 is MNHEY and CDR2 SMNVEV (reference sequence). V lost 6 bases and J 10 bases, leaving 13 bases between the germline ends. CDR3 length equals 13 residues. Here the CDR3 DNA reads TGTGCCAGCAGACTCACTGCGGAATCACCCCTCCACTTT. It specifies CASRLTAESPLHF.

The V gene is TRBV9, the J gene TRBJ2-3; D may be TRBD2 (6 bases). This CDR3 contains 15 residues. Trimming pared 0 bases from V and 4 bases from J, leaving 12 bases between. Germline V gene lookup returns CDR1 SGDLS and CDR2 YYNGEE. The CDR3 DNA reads TGTGCCAGCAGCGTAGCTCCGGGAGTGGCAGATACGCAGTATTTT. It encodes CASSVAPGVADTQYF.

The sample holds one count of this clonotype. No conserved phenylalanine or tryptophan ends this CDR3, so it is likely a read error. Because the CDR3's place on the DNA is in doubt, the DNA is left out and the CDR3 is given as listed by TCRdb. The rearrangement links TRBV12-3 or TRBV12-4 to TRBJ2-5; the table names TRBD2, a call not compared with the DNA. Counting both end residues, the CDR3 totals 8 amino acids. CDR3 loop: CASSPGTS.

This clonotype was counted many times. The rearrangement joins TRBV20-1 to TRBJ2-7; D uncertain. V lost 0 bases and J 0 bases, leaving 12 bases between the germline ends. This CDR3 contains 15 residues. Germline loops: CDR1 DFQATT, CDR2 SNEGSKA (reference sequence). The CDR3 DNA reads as TGCAGTGCTAGAGATCGTGATTCCAACTCCTACGAGCAGTACTTC. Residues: CSARDRDSNSYEQYF.

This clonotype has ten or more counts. Written as DNA, the CDR3 is TGTGCCAGCAGTGAACTAGGTGGTGAGACCCAGTACTTC. Its protein is CASSELGGETQYF. V and J are TRBV2 and TRBJ2-5; D unresolved. Trimming took 2 bases from V and 5 from J, leaving 9 bases between them. CDR1 is SNHLY and CDR2 is FYNNEI in the germline V gene. The CDR3 sequence is 13 residues long.

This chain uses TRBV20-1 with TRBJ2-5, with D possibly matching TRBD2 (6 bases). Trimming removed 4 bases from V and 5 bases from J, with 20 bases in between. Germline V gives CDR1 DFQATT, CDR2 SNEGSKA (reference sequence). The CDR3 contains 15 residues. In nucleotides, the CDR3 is TGCAGTGCTACGTACACCGGGGCCCGGGGGGAGACCCAGTACTTC. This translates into CSATYTGARGETQYF.

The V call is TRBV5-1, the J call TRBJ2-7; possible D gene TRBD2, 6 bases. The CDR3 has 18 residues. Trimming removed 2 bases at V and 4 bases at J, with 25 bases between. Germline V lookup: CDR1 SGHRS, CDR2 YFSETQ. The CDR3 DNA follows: TGCGCCAGCAGCTTTAGTTGGGCCGGGAGTCGGCACAGATACGAGCAGTACTTC. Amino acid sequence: CASSFSWAGSRHRYEQYF.

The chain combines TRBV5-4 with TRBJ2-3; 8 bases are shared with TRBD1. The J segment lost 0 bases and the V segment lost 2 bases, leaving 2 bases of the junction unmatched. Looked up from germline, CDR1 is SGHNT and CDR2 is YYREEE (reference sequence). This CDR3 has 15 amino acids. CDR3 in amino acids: CASSLDRGSTDTQYF. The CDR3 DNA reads TGTGCCAGCAGCTTAGACAGGGGAAGCACAGATACGCAGTATTTT.

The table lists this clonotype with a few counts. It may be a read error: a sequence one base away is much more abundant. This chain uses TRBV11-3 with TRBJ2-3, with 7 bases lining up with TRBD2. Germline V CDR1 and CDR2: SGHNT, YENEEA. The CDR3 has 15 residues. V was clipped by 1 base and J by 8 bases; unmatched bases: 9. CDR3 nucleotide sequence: TGTGCCAGCAGCTTAGGCGGGGGTCGGTCAGGTACGCAGTATTTT. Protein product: CASSLGGGRSGTQYF.

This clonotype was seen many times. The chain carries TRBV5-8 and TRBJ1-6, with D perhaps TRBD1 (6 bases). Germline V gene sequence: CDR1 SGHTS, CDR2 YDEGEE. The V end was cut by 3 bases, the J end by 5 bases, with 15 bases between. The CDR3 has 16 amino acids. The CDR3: CASSSGTPADNSPLHF. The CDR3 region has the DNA TGTGCCAGCAGCTCCGGGACACCGGCTGATAATTCACCCCTCCACTTT.

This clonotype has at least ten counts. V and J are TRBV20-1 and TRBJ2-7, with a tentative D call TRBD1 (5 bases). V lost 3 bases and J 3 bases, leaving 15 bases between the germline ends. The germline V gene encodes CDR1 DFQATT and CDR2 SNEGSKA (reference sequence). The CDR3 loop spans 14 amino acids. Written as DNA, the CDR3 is TGCAGTGCTAGTCGCAGGGATGGGGTCTACGAGCAGTACTTC. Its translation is CSASRRDGVYEQYF.

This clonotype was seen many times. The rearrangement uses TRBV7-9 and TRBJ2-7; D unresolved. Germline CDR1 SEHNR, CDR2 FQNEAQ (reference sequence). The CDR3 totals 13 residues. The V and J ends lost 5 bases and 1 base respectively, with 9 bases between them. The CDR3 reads CASSPLESYEQYF. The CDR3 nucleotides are TGTGCCAGCAGCCCACTGGAGTCCTACGAGCAGTACTTC. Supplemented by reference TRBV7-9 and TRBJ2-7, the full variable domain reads DTGVSQNPRHKITKRGQNVTFRCDPISEHNRLYWYRQTLGQGPEFLTYFQNEAQLEKSRLLSDRFSAERPKGSFSTLEIQRTEQGDSAMYLCASSPLESYEQYFGPGTRLTVT.